The 21 T cell receptor beta chains below come from one sample, sequenced in a study of blood T cell repertoires in COVID-19. Clones were read by immunoSEQ multiplex PCR, and TCRdb kept only the in-frame ones, dropping some. The sample has about 140,000 clones; roughly 80% are singletons. The sequencing input was peripheral blood. The origin of the receptors is a middle-aged man with acute or convalescent COVID-19.

CDR3 region: CASSLQETTNYGYTF. CDR3 nucleotide sequence: TGCGCCAGCAGCTTACAGGAAACTACTAACTATGGCTACACCTTC. The chain couples TRBV5-1 to TRBJ1-2; TRBD1 might be the D (5 bases). Germline CDR1 reads SGHRS; CDR2 reads YFSETQ. Trimming cost V 2 bases and J 0 bases, with 11 bases left between them. The CDR3 extends over 15 amino acids.

This clone has only one observation. The sample contains more than one DNA sequence encoding this CDR3. V gene TRBV7-9 combines with J gene TRBJ1-4; 7 bases line up with TRBD1. With 5 bases clipped from V and 8 bases from J, the junction kept 5 bases outside the gene matches. This CDR3 spans 13 amino acids. Germline values: CDR1 SEHNR, CDR2 FQNEAQ (reference sequence). This CDR3 is CASSRDRDEKLFF. The CDR3 DNA reads as TGTGCCAGCAGCCGTGACAGGGACGAAAAACTGTTTTTT.

The chain links TRBV5-5 to TRBJ1-1, with D hard to call. This CDR3 contains 12 residues. Germline CDR1 reads SGHKS; CDR2 reads YYEKEE (reference sequence). Trimming left V 6 bases short and J 4 bases short, with 10 bases between. The CDR3 region is CASTGLSTEAFF. The CDR3 DNA is TGTGCCAGCACGGGTTTGAGCACTGAAGCTTTCTTT.

This rearrangement joins TRBV18 to TRBJ2-2; TRBD1 aligns across 8 bases. V lost 0 bases, J lost 5 bases, and 8 bases stayed unmatched. The length of the CDR3 is 17 residues. Germline CDR1 reads KGHSH; CDR2 reads LQKENI. The CDR3 sequence is CASSPPLRTGRTGELFF. For the CDR3, the DNA is TGTGCCAGCTCACCACCACTGAGGACAGGGAGGACCGGGGAGCTGTTTTTT.

The chain carries TRBV2 and TRBJ1-1, with D tentatively TRBD1 (5 bases). The CDR3 has 15 amino acids. The germline CDR1 and CDR2 sequences are SNHLY and FYNNEI. Trimming left V 3 bases short and J 5 bases short, with 16 bases between. The CDR3 DNA follows: TGTGCCAGCAGTGAGGACATCCAGAAACGGACTGAAGCTTTCTTT. Protein product: CASSEDIQKRTEAFF.

This clone was counted only a few times. The V gene is TRBV20-1, the J gene TRBJ1-2; D may be TRBD1 (6 bases). Germline assignment: CDR1 DFQATT and CDR2 SNEGSKA (reference sequence). The CDR3 is made up of 11 amino acids. V lost 6 bases and J 5 bases, leaving 10 bases between the germline ends. The CDR3 DNA sequence: TGCAGTGCCAACGGACAGTATGGCTACACCTTC. This translates into CSANGQYGYTF.

This clone was seen a handful of times. The chain is built from TRBV27 and TRBJ1-5; a possible D gene is TRBD1 (6 bases). V was pared by 5 bases and J by 2 bases, with 16 bases between. Germline assignment: CDR1 MNHEY and CDR2 SMNVEV (reference sequence). The CDR3 consists of 16 residues. The CDR3 loop reads CASSKQQGSGNQPQHF. CDR3 sequence (DNA): TGTGCCAGCAGTAAACAACAGGGATCTGGCAATCAGCCCCAGCATTTT.

This clone was seen more than once but under ten times. The chain recombines TRBV4-1 with TRBJ2-5; D ambiguous. This CDR3 is 15 amino acids long. Deletions cut 4 bases from V and 4 bases from J, with 16 bases between. Per germline, CDR1 MGHRA and CDR2 YSYEKL. The CDR3 coding sequence is TGCGCCAGCAGCCGAACAGACAAATCCACAGAGACCCAGTACTTC. It codes for CASSRTDKSTETQYF.

V usage is TRBV21-1 and J usage is TRBJ1-2; the table assigns TRBD1, which was not confirmed against the DNA. TRBV21-1 is a recognized pseudogene. This CDR3 has 14 amino acids. This CDR3 reads CASSKGGQGEGYTF. The CDR3 DNA reads as TGTGCCAGCAGCAAAGGGGGACAGGGGGAGGGCTACACCTTC.

Only one count was recorded for this clone. The V gene is TRBV6-1, the J gene TRBJ1-6; D is uncertain. Deletions cut 3 bases from V and 3 bases from J, with 12 bases between. The CDR3 has 16 residues. The germline V gene has CDR1 MNHNS and CDR2 SASEGT. The CDR3 protein is CASSDSWRDYNSPLHF. The CDR3 bases are TGTGCCAGCAGTGACAGTTGGCGGGACTATAATTCACCCCTCCACTTT.

The chain employs TRBV5-4 and TRBJ1-2; 7 positions match TRBD1. Germline V gene lookup returns CDR1 SGHNT and CDR2 YYREEE (reference sequence). The CDR3 consists of 15 residues. The ends lost 7 bases at V and 3 bases at J; junction bases unmatched: 12. CDR3 coding DNA: TGTGCCAGCTCGACAGGGATCGGGAGAGACTATGGCTACACCTTC. Its translation is CASSTGIGRDYGYTF.

This clone was detected ten times or more. This chain connects TRBV4-1 to TRBJ1-1; the D gene is possibly TRBD1 (5 bases). The CDR3 sequence is 15 residues long. Germline V lookup: CDR1 MGHRA, CDR2 YSYEKL. V was shortened by 3 bases and J by 0 bases, with 11 bases between the two germline ends. In nucleotides, the CDR3 is TGCGCCAGCAGCCACCCGGCAGGGTTGAACACTGAAGCTTTCTTT. Translating gives CASSHPAGLNTEAFF.

The chain uses TRBV21-1 and TRBJ2-7; the listed D gene, TRBD1, was not tested against the DNA. TRBV21-1 is assigned pseudogene status. This CDR3 is built from 15 residues. In DNA, the CDR3 is TGTGCCAGCAGATTAGACAGGGGGCTGATCGACGAGCAGTACTTC. Its translation is CASRLDRGLIDEQYF.

This clone was found many times. Written as DNA, the CDR3 is TGTGCCGGTAGTGGCCCGGAGCTTTATACCTACGAGCAGTACTTC. It translates to CAGSGPELYTYEQYF. The V and J genes are TRBV9 and TRBJ2-7, with unresolved D. CDR1 is SGDLS, CDR2 YYNGEE, per germline. The CDR3 is 15 amino acids. Trimming pared 10 bases from V and 2 bases from J, leaving 22 bases between.

CDR3 coding DNA: TGTGCCAGCTCACCACCGTCAGACAGGGCCGGAAACACCATATATTTT. Protein sequence: CASSPPSDRAGNTIYF. The V gene is TRBV18, the J gene TRBJ1-3; 7 bases match TRBD1. Germline CDR1 KGHSH, CDR2 LQKENI. Losses at the gene ends were 0 bases for V and 4 bases for J; bases not matched to a gene: 6. The CDR3 totals 16 residues.

The chain joins TRBV19 to TRBJ2-5, with 10 bases aligning to TRBD1. CDR1 and CDR2 from the germline V gene are LNHDA and SQIVND (reference sequence). The CDR3 is 12 amino acids. CDR3 bases: TGTGCTTCGGGACAGGGGCTGGAGACCCAGTACTTC. Amino acids: CASGQGLETQYF.

Worth noting for this clone: At one boundary the junction diverges from the germline segment, which might be a read error. The chain combines TRBV7-9 with TRBJ1-6; 9 nucleotides match TRBD1. CDR1 is SEHNR, CDR2 FQNEAQ, per germline (reference sequence). The CDR3 has 18 residues. The CDR3 sequence: CASSPRDRDAPNISLLHF. The CDR3 nucleotides are TGTGCCAGCAGCCCCCGGGACAGGGACGCGCCCAACATTTCACTCCTCCACTTT.

The V call is TRBV19, the J call TRBJ1-2, with D possibly being TRBD1 (6 bases). The ends were cut back, 1 base at V and 6 bases at J, with 15 bases in the middle. Per the germline V gene, CDR1 is LNHDA and CDR2 is SQIVND (reference sequence). The CDR3 has 15 amino acids. CDR3 DNA sequence: TGTGCCAGTAGTATAGCTCCCCCCAGGGGCAATGGCTACACCTTC. Its translation is CASSIAPPRGNGYTF. The entire variable domain, with the rest obtained from reference TRBV19 and TRBJ1-2, is as follows: DGGITQSPKYLFRKEGQNVTLSCEQNLNHDAMYWYRQDPGQGLRLIYYSQIVNDFQKGDIAEGYSVSREKKESFPLTVTSAQKNPTAFYLCASSIAPPRGNGYTFGSGTRLTVV.

The J gene is TRBJ1-2, the V gene TRBV11-2; D may be TRBD1 (6 bases). CDR1 and CDR2 (germline): SGHAT, FQNNGV. Deletions cut 4 bases from V and 3 bases from J, with 12 bases between. This CDR3 contains 14 residues. The CDR3 nucleotides read TGTGCCAGCAGCTCGGACAGCGCGCACTATGGCTACACCTTC. Translating gives CASSSDSAHYGYTF.

The V call is TRBV5-6, the J call TRBJ2-3; TRBD2 aligns across 9 bases. The germline gives CDR1 SGHDT, CDR2 YYEEEE. The CDR3 is 16 amino acids. Trimming at V came to 2 bases and at J to 2 bases, leaving 6 bases not matched to a gene. CDR3 loop: CASSFGLAGFTDTQYF. The CDR3 coding sequence is TGTGCCAGCAGCTTCGGGCTAGCGGGGTTCACAGATACGCAGTATTTT.

This clone was recorded only once. The genes are TRBV19 and TRBJ2-4, with D unclear. Germline CDR1 and CDR2: LNHDA and SQIVND (reference sequence). This CDR3 is 14 amino acids long. Trimming removed 4 bases from V and 0 bases from J, with 7 bases in between. CDR3 bases: TGTGCCAGTAGTAAGGAGTTAGCCAAAAACATTCAGTACTTC. It specifies CASSKELAKNIQYF. Combining the CDR3 with reference TRBV19 and TRBJ2-4 gives the whole variable domain DGGITQSPKYLFRKEGQNVTLSCEQNLNHDAMYWYRQDPGQGLRLIYYSQIVNDFQKGDIAEGYSVSREKKESFPLTVTSAQKNPTAFYLCASSKELAKNIQYFGAGTRLSVL.